A selection of T cell receptor beta chains follows, all from one sample in a study of cytomegalovirus exposure and HLA in healthy donors. Method: immunoSEQ multiplex PCR; TCRdb's copy keeps in-frame clones and lacks some. The data contain more than 100,000 clones, roughly 79% of them singletons. Sequencing input: PBMCs. These receptors were obtained from a man aged 50 or older in good health and CMV-seropositive. Each CDR3 is given without its conserved first and last residue.

v_gene: TRBV10-3
CDR3aa: AISGGRATSGNTIY

v_gene: TRBV25-1
CDR3aa: ASSLFRGGDNEQF

v_gene: TRBV5-1
CDR3aa: ASSLSGAATNEKLF

v_gene: TRBV5-1
CDR3aa: ASSLAGGSSGRGRTGELF

v_gene: TRBV30
CDR3aa: AWTGTESNQPQH

v_gene: TRBV5-1
CDR3aa: ASSLEGQGAAKNIQY

v_gene: TRBV2
CDR3aa: ASKNRQGTDTQY

v_gene: TRBV30
CDR3aa: AWSGQAWGYT

v_gene: TRBV2
CDR3aa: ASSLSFADTQY

v_gene: TRBV5-6
CDR3aa: ASSQGLAGLDTQY

v_gene: TRBV15
CDR3aa: ATSYRESSGGKYEQY

v_gene: TRBV5-4
CDR3aa: ASSRDNEQF

v_gene: TRBV15
CDR3aa: ATSRDFVRDRGQQF